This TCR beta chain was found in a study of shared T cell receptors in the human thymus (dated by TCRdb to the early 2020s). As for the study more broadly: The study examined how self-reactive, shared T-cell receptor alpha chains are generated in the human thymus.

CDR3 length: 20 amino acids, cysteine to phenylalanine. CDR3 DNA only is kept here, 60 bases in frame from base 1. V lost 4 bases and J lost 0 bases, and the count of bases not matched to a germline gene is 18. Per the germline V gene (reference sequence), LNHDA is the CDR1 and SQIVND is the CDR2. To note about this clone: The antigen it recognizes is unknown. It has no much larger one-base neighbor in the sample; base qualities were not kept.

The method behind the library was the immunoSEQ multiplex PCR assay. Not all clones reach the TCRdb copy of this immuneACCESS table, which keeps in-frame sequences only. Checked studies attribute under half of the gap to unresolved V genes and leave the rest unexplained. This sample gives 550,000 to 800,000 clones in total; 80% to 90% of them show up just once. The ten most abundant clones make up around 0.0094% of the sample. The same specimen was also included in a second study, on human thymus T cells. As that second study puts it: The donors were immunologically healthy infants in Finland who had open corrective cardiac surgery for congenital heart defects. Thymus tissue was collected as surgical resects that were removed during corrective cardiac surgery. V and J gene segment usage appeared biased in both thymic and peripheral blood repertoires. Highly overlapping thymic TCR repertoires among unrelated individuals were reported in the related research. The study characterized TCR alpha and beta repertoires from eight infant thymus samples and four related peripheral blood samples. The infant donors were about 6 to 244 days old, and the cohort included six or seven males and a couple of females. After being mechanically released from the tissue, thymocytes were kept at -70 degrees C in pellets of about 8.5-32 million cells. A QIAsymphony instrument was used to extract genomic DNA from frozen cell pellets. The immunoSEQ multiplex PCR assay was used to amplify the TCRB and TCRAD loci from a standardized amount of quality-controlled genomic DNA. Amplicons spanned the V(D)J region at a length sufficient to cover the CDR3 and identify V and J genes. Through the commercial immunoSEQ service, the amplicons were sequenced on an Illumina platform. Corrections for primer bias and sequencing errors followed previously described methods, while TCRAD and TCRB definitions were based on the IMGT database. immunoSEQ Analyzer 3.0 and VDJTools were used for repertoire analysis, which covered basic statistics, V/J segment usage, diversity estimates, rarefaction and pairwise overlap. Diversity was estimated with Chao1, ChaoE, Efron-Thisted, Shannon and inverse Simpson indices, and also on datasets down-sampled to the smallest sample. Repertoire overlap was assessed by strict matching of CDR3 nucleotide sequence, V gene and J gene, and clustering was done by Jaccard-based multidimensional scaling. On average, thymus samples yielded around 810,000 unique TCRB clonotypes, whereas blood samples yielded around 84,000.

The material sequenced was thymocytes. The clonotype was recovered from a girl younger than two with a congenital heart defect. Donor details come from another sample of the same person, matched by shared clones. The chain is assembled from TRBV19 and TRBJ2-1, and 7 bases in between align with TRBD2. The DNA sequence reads TGTGCCAGTAGTAAGAAACCTCCGGGACTAACCTATTACTCCTACAATGAGCAGTTCTTC. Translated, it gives CASSKKPPGLTYYSYNEQFF.